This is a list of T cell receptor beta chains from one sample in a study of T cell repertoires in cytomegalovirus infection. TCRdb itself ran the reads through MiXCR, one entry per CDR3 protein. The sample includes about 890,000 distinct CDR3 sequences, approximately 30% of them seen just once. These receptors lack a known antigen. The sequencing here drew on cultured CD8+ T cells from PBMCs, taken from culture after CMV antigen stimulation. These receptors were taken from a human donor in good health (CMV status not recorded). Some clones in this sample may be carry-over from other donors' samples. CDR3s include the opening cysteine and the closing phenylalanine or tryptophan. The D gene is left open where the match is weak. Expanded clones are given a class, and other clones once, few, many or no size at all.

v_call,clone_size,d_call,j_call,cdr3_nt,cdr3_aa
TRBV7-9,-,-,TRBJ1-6,TGTGCCAGCATCTTAGCTTGGGATAATTCACCCCTCCACTTT,CASILAWDNSPLHF
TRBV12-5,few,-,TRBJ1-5,TGTGCTAGTGGTTTAGTTCAGCCCCAGCATTTT,CASGLVQPQHF
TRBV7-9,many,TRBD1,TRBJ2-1,TGTGCCAGCAGCGGACAGGGGTGGCATGAGCAGTTCTTC,CASSGQGWHEQFF
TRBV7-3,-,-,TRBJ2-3,TGTGCCAGCAGCACTGAGCTCACAGATACGCAGTATTTT,CASSTELTDTQYF
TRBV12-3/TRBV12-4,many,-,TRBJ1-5,TGTGCCAGCAGTTTGTCCCTTAGCAATCAGCCCCAGCATTTT,CASSLSLSNQPQHF
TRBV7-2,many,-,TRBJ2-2,TGTGCCAGCAGCCCCCGTGGTTTTCAATGGACCGGGGAGCTGTTTTTT,CASSPRGFQWTGELFF
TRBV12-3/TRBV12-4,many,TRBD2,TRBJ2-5,TGTGCCAGCAGGATACTGGGAGGGGAAGAGACCCAGTACTTC,CASRILGGEETQYF
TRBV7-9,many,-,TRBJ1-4,TGTGCCAGCAGCTTTCTTGAGTCAACTAATGAAAAACTGTTTTTT,CASSFLESTNEKLFF
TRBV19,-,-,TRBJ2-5,TGTGCCAGTAGTATAGCGGAGCAAGAGACCCAGTACTTC,CASSIAEQETQYF
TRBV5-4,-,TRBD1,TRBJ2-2,TGTGCCACCTCCGAACAGGGGTGGTTCACCGGGGAGCTGTTTTTT,CATSEQGWFTGELFF
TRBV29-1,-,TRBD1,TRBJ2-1,TGCAGCGTTGAAACCGGGACAGTCTACAATGAGCAGTTCTTC,CSVETGTVYNEQFF
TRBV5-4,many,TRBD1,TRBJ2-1,TGTGCCAGCAGCTTTGGGAGACAGGGGGCCTCCTACAATGAGCAGTTCTTC,CASSFGRQGASYNEQFF
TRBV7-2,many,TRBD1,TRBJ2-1,TGTGCCAGCAGCCTTCCAAAGACAGGGATATCTCACAATGAGCAGTTCTTC,CASSLPKTGISHNEQFF
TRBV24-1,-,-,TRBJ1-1,TGTGCCACGAGGCCGGGACACTCCACTGAAGCTTTCTTT,CATRPGHSTEAFF
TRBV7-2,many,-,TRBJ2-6,TGTGCCAGCAGCTTGGAGGGCGTGGCTGGGGCCAACGTCCTGACTTTC,CASSLEGVAGANVLTF
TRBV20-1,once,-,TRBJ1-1,TGCAGTGCTAGAGATGTTCCTTCAATGAACACTGAAGCTTTCTTT,CSARDVPSMNTEAFF
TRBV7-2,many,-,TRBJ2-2,TGTGCCAGCAGCTCCCGGGGTAGGGGGGGGGCTCTCGGAGAGCTGTTTTTT,CASSSRGRGGALGELFF
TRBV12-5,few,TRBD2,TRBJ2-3,TGTGCTAGTGGTTTCCACCCCCCTGAGCGGGATGGGAGCACAGATACGCAGTATTTT,CASGFHPPERDGSTDTQYF
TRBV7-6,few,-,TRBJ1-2,TGTGCCAGCAGCACGGGGGCCGGTTGGGGCTACACCTTC,CASSTGAGWGYTF
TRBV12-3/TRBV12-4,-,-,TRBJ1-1,TGTGCCAGCAGCCCAGACAGAGTCCCTGAAGCTTTCTTT,CASSPDRVPEAFF
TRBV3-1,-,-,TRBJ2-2,TGTGCCAGCAGCCAAGAGTCACAAGTAAACACCGGGGAGCTGTTTTTT,CASSQESQVNTGELFF
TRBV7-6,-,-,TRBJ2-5,TGTGCCAGCAGCTCAACTCCGGGCCCCCAAGAGACCCAGTACTTC,CASSSTPGPQETQYF
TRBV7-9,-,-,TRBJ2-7,TGTGCCAGCAGCTCCGTCGGGGACGCCTACGAGCAGTACTTC,CASSSVGDAYEQYF
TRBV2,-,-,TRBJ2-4,TGTGCCAGCACCGAGGGGGAGGACATTCAGTACTTC,CASTEGEDIQYF
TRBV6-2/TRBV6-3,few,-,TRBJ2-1,TGTGCCAGCAGCCCCGTGTTGGCGAGGGAGCAGTTCTTC,CASSPVLAREQFF
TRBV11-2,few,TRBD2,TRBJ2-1,TGTGCCAGCAGCCCGGGGACTAGCGAAAACAATGAGCAGTTCTTC,CASSPGTSENNEQFF
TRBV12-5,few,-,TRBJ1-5,TGTGCTAGTGGACCTGGAAATCAGCCCCAGCATTTT,CASGPGNQPQHF
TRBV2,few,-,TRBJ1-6,TGTGCCAGCAGTGAGGGGGCCCAGGGACTCACACCCCTCCACTTT,CASSEGAQGLTPLHF
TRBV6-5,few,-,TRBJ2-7,TGTGCCAGCAGTTACCTGCTATGGAACGAGCAGTACTTC,CASSYLLWNEQYF
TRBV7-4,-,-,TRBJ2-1,TGTGCCAGCAGCTTAGAGATGCATGAGCAGTTCTTC,CASSLEMHEQFF
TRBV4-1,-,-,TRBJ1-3,TGCGCCAGCAGCCCCTCGGGTTCGATGTTATATTTT,CASSPSGSMLYF
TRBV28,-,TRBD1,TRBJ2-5,TGTGCCAGCAGAACCGGACTCCGGGACAGGGGAGTGGAAGAGACCCAGTACTTC,CASRTGLRDRGVEETQYF
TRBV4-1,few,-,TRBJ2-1,TGCGCCAGCAGCCAAACAAGACGCGAAAGACGGTTCTTC,CASSQTRRERRFF
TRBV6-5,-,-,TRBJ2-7,TGTGCCAGCAGTTACAATCTGGACAGCTCCTCCTACGAGCAGTACTTC,CASSYNLDSSSYEQYF
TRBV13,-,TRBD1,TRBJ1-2,TGTGCCAGCAGCGAGGGACAGGGGAGGAACTATGGCTACACCTTC,CASSEGQGRNYGYTF
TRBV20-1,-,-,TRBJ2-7,TGCAGTGCCAAGGATGGTTTTGGGGGGGAGCAGTACTTC,CSAKDGFGGEQYF
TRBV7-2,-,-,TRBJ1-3,TGTGCCAGCAGCTTTGGACCCCAGGGAAATAGAAACACCATATATTTT,CASSFGPQGNRNTIYF
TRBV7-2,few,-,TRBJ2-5,TGTGCCAGCAGCACCCTTACCGGGACACAGCAAGAGACCCAGTACTTC,CASSTLTGTQQETQYF
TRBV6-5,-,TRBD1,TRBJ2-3,TGTGCCAGCAGTGACCCGGGACAGGGGTACGATTTGGTCACAGATACGCAGTATTTT,CASSDPGQGYDLVTDTQYF
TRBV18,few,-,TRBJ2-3,TGTGCCAGCTCACCTCGTTGGGGGGGCCAAAGCACAGATACGCAGTATTTT,CASSPRWGGQSTDTQYF
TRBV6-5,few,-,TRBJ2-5,TGTGCCAGCAGTTACGCGGCACCATCGGAGACCCAGTACTTC,CASSYAAPSETQYF